This is a list of T cell receptor beta chains from one sample in a study of cytomegalovirus exposure and HLA in healthy donors. Sequenced by immunoSEQ multiplex PCR; TCRdb stores in-frame clones only, minus some. Among 100,000 to 150,000 clones, approximately 80% were seen once, and the ten largest hold more than 4%. Sequencing used PBMCs. These receptors came from a male donor in good health and CMV-seropositive. CDR3s include the opening cysteine and the closing phenylalanine or tryptophan. Each record gives: V gene, J gene, clone size, D gene, CDR3 DNA, CDR3 protein. A D gene is named only where the DNA matches it firmly. The size entry is marked missing in some rows and otherwise reads once, few, many or a size class.

v_call: TRBV7-2; j_call: TRBJ2-1; clone_size: NA; d_call: NA; cdr3_nt: TGTGCCAGCAGCTTAGCCGCGGCGAGCGGGGAGCAGTTCTTC; cdr3_aa: CASSLAAASGEQFF
v_call: TRBV15; j_call: TRBJ1-5; clone_size: once; d_call: TRBD1; cdr3_nt: TGTGCCACCAGCACCGAAGGGACAGGTCTAAGCAATCAGCCCCAGCATTTT; cdr3_aa: CATSTEGTGLSNQPQHF
v_call: TRBV5-1; j_call: TRBJ2-1; clone_size: NA; d_call: TRBD2; cdr3_nt: TGCGCCAGCAGCTCCGGGACTAGCGGGAGAGGGGGGAATGAGCAGTTCTTC; cdr3_aa: CASSSGTSGRGGNEQFF
v_call: TRBV19; j_call: TRBJ1-5; clone_size: NA; d_call: NA; cdr3_nt: TGTGCCAGTAGTATCGAGGGAATTCAGCCCCAGCATTTT; cdr3_aa: CASSIEGIQPQHF
v_call: TRBV27; j_call: TRBJ2-7; clone_size: NA; d_call: NA; cdr3_nt: TGTGCCAGCAGTTCTGGCAGTGTAAACGAGCAGTACTTC; cdr3_aa: CASSSGSVNEQYF
v_call: TRBV6-1; j_call: TRBJ2-4; clone_size: NA; d_call: NA; cdr3_nt: TGTGCCGGTCTCTCTGCCGCCAAAAACAGTCAGTACTTC; cdr3_aa: CAGLSAAKNSQYF
v_call: TRBV19; j_call: TRBJ1-2; clone_size: NA; d_call: NA; cdr3_nt: TGTGCCAGTAGTAGAATCGACAGTCCTAACTATGGCTACACTTTC; cdr3_aa: CASSRIDSPNYGYTF
v_call: TRBV7-9; j_call: TRBJ2-1; clone_size: NA; d_call: NA; cdr3_nt: TGTGCCAGCAGCTTAAATTCAGCTTGGGGGGATGAGCAGTTCTTC; cdr3_aa: CASSLNSAWGDEQFF
v_call: TRBV28; j_call: TRBJ1-2; clone_size: NA; d_call: NA; cdr3_nt: TGTGCCAGCAGTCCGACAGCCCCAGATGGCTACACCTTC; cdr3_aa: CASSPTAPDGYTF
v_call: TRBV4-1; j_call: TRBJ2-3; clone_size: few; d_call: TRBD2; cdr3_nt: TGCGCCAGCAGCCAAGTGCTAGCGGGTTCTAGCACAGATACGCAGTATTTT; cdr3_aa: CASSQVLAGSSTDTQYF
v_call: TRBV7-6; j_call: TRBJ1-4; clone_size: few; d_call: NA; cdr3_nt: TGTGCCAGCATTCTACCTGGGAGTCCCAATGAAAAACTGTTTTTT; cdr3_aa: CASILPGSPNEKLFF
v_call: TRBV9; j_call: TRBJ2-1; clone_size: few; d_call: NA; cdr3_nt: TGTGCCAGCAGCGCCTCTTTGGTTCGGGGCAATGAGCAGTTCTTC; cdr3_aa: CASSASLVRGNEQFF
v_call: TRBV7-8; j_call: TRBJ1-5; clone_size: NA; d_call: NA; cdr3_nt: TGTGCCAGCAGCTTAGAGGGGAGCAATCAGCCCCAGCATTTT; cdr3_aa: CASSLEGSNQPQHF
v_call: TRBV6-6; j_call: TRBJ1-2; clone_size: NA; d_call: NA; cdr3_nt: TGTGCCAGCAGAGACACCGGCCAGGGCGGTCTCTATGGCTACACCTTC; cdr3_aa: CASRDTGQGGLYGYTF
v_call: TRBV13; j_call: TRBJ1-1; clone_size: NA; d_call: TRBD1; cdr3_nt: TGTGCCAGCAGCACAGGGGTGACTGAAGCTTTCTTT; cdr3_aa: CASSTGVTEAFF
v_call: TRBV13; j_call: TRBJ1-2; clone_size: NA; d_call: NA; cdr3_nt: TGTGCCAGCAGCCGGGATTTCGGGTCAGGGGATGATGGCTACACCTTC; cdr3_aa: CASSRDFGSGDDGYTF
v_call: TRBV5-1; j_call: TRBJ2-1; clone_size: NA; d_call: NA; cdr3_nt: TGCGCCAGCAGCTTCCGGGACTTTATGTCTCAGGGATACAATGAGCAGTTCTTC; cdr3_aa: CASSFRDFMSQGYNEQFF
v_call: TRBV19; j_call: TRBJ2-1; clone_size: NA; d_call: TRBD2; cdr3_nt: TGTGCCAGTAGTTTGGGGACTAGCGGGTACAATGAGCAGTTCTTC; cdr3_aa: CASSLGTSGYNEQFF
v_call: TRBV6-4; j_call: TRBJ2-7; clone_size: NA; d_call: TRBD2; cdr3_nt: TGTGCCAGCAGTAGTTTAGCGGGGCCCTCCTACGAGCAGTACTTC; cdr3_aa: CASSSLAGPSYEQYF
v_call: TRBV7-3; j_call: TRBJ1-3; clone_size: NA; d_call: TRBD1; cdr3_nt: TGTGCCAGCAGCGACAGGGGTGGAAACACCATATATTTT; cdr3_aa: CASSDRGGNTIYF
v_call: TRBV5-1; j_call: TRBJ2-7; clone_size: NA; d_call: TRBD2; cdr3_nt: TGCGCCAGCAGCTTGGCCGGGGGGGGGAGCTCCTACGAGCAGTACTTC; cdr3_aa: CASSLAGGGSSYEQYF
v_call: TRBV4-1; j_call: TRBJ2-6; clone_size: NA; d_call: TRBD1; cdr3_nt: TGCGCCAGCAGCCAGGCCGGGACAGGGATTCCCGGCGGGGCCAACGTCCTGACTTTC; cdr3_aa: CASSQAGTGIPGGANVLTF
v_call: TRBV28; j_call: TRBJ1-2; clone_size: few; d_call: NA; cdr3_nt: TGTGCCAGCAGTTCTACGGGGGGGGCGAACTATGGCTACACCTTC; cdr3_aa: CASSSTGGANYGYTF
v_call: TRBV5-1; j_call: TRBJ1-1; clone_size: NA; d_call: NA; cdr3_nt: TGCGCCAGCAGCTTGGCGGAGCACACTGAAGCTTTCTTT; cdr3_aa: CASSLAEHTEAFF
v_call: TRBV18; j_call: TRBJ2-1; clone_size: NA; d_call: TRBD2; cdr3_nt: TGTGCCAGCTCCTCAACGACTAGCGGGTCTCTTAATGAGCAGTTCTTC; cdr3_aa: CASSSTTSGSLNEQFF
v_call: TRBV19; j_call: TRBJ1-5; clone_size: medium-sized; d_call: NA; cdr3_nt: TGTGCCAGTAATACGGATCAGGTCAGTCAGCCCCAGCATTTT; cdr3_aa: CASNTDQVSQPQHF
v_call: TRBV19; j_call: TRBJ2-1; clone_size: NA; d_call: TRBD1; cdr3_nt: TGTGCCAGTAGTATTACCCCTGGACAGGGCGGCGATGAGCAGTTCTTC; cdr3_aa: CASSITPGQGGDEQFF
v_call: TRBV7-9; j_call: TRBJ1-3; clone_size: few; d_call: TRBD1; cdr3_nt: TGTGCCAGCAGCTTAGCGCAGGGGGCTGGAAACACCATATATTTT; cdr3_aa: CASSLAQGAGNTIYF
v_call: TRBV6-1; j_call: TRBJ1-1; clone_size: NA; d_call: TRBD1; cdr3_nt: TGTGCCAGCAGGGCCGGGACAGGGCGAACTGAAGCTTTCTTT; cdr3_aa: CASRAGTGRTEAFF
v_call: TRBV4-1; j_call: TRBJ1-6; clone_size: NA; d_call: NA; cdr3_nt: TGCGCCAGCAGCCAAGAAGGGGTCGGTGGTTCACCCCTCCACTTT; cdr3_aa: CASSQEGVGGSPLHF
v_call: TRBV5-5; j_call: TRBJ1-5; clone_size: NA; d_call: TRBD1; cdr3_nt: TGTGCCAGCAGCGCCCAGGGGGCAAGCAATCAGCCCCAGCATTTT; cdr3_aa: CASSAQGASNQPQHF
v_call: TRBV25-1; j_call: TRBJ2-1; clone_size: once; d_call: NA; cdr3_nt: TGTGCCAGCAGTCCAGGGAATGAGCAGTTCTTC; cdr3_aa: CASSPGNEQFF
v_call: TRBV6-5; j_call: TRBJ1-4; clone_size: NA; d_call: NA; cdr3_nt: TGTGCCAGCAGTTACATCGGGAATGAAAAACTGTTTTTT; cdr3_aa: CASSYIGNEKLFF
v_call: TRBV2; j_call: TRBJ2-3; clone_size: NA; d_call: NA; cdr3_nt: TGTGCCAGCAGTAGGGTAGCGTTCACAGATACGCAGTATTTT; cdr3_aa: CASSRVAFTDTQYF
v_call: TRBV15; j_call: TRBJ1-1; clone_size: once; d_call: TRBD1; cdr3_nt: TGTGCCACCAGCAGAGCTTCCGGGACAGGCAACACTGAAGCTTTCTTT; cdr3_aa: CATSRASGTGNTEAFF
v_call: TRBV2; j_call: TRBJ2-7; clone_size: few; d_call: NA; cdr3_nt: TGTGCCAGCAGTGAGGAGGGACAGCCCATCTACGAGCAGTACTTC; cdr3_aa: CASSEEGQPIYEQYF
v_call: TRBV11-3; j_call: TRBJ2-1; clone_size: few; d_call: NA; cdr3_nt: TGTGCCAGCAGCTTCGGGGACAATGAGCAGTTCTTC; cdr3_aa: CASSFGDNEQFF
v_call: TRBV27; j_call: TRBJ2-7; clone_size: NA; d_call: TRBD2; cdr3_nt: TGTGCCAGCAGTTTCACTAGCGGACCCTACGAGCAGTACTTC; cdr3_aa: CASSFTSGPYEQYF
v_call: TRBV5-1; j_call: TRBJ1-1; clone_size: NA; d_call: NA; cdr3_nt: TGCGCCAGCAGCTTGGGATGGGCAGGGGACCTTGACACTGAAGCTTTCTTT; cdr3_aa: CASSLGWAGDLDTEAFF
v_call: TRBV18; j_call: TRBJ2-6; clone_size: NA; d_call: TRBD1; cdr3_nt: TGTGCCAGCTCATACGGGACAGGGCGGTCTGGGGCCAACGGCCTGACTTTC; cdr3_aa: CASSYGTGRSGANGLTF
v_call: TRBV5-8; j_call: TRBJ2-6; clone_size: once; d_call: TRBD1; cdr3_nt: TGTGCCAGCAGCTTGATACTAGGGACAGCTCTTCGGGCCAACGTCCTGACTTTC; cdr3_aa: CASSLILGTALRANVLTF
v_call: TRBV7-8; j_call: TRBJ1-4; clone_size: NA; d_call: TRBD1; cdr3_nt: TGTGCCAGCAGCTCTCAGGGGGCGCTGGGTGAAAAACTGTTTTTT; cdr3_aa: CASSSQGALGEKLFF
v_call: TRBV2; j_call: TRBJ2-5; clone_size: NA; d_call: NA; cdr3_nt: TGTGCCAGCGGCGGAGGGGGGGACCAAGAGACCCAGTACTTC; cdr3_aa: CASGGGGDQETQYF
v_call: TRBV18; j_call: TRBJ2-7; clone_size: NA; d_call: NA; cdr3_nt: TGTGCCAGCTCCCTAAACCGGGTGGGGGCTAGCTCCTACGAGCAGTACTTC; cdr3_aa: CASSLNRVGASSYEQYF
v_call: TRBV5-1; j_call: TRBJ2-7; clone_size: few; d_call: NA; cdr3_nt: TGCGCCAGCAGCTTGGGGGACTTCCTGAGCTCCTACGAGCAGTACTTC; cdr3_aa: CASSLGDFLSSYEQYF
v_call: TRBV5-4; j_call: TRBJ2-6; clone_size: NA; d_call: NA; cdr3_nt: TGTGCCAGCAGCTCCGACATATTCTTCTCTGGGGCCAACGGCCTGACTTTC; cdr3_aa: CASSSDIFFSGANGLTF
v_call: TRBV9; j_call: TRBJ2-6; clone_size: NA; d_call: TRBD2; cdr3_nt: TGTGCCAGCAGCGGCAAACTAGCGGTCCACTCTGGGGCCAACGTCCTGACTTTC; cdr3_aa: CASSGKLAVHSGANVLTF
v_call: TRBV19; j_call: TRBJ1-1; clone_size: NA; d_call: NA; cdr3_nt: TGTGCCAGTAGTATAGTGGGAGTGAACACTGAAGCTTTCTTT; cdr3_aa: CASSIVGVNTEAFF
v_call: TRBV28; j_call: TRBJ2-7; clone_size: few; d_call: TRBD2; cdr3_nt: TGTGCCAGCAGTCCCCTTCCAGGGAGGGGCTACGAGCAGTACTTC; cdr3_aa: CASSPLPGRGYEQYF